This entry describes one T cell receptor (beta chain). Its antigen is not known. CDR1 and CDR2 from the germline V gene are MNHNS and SASEGT. The J segment lost 5 bases and the V segment lost 6 bases, leaving 6 bases of the junction unmatched. The CDR3 runs 13 residues. This table comes from immunoSEQ multiplex PCR, and its TCRdb copy is limited to in-frame clones, with some not included. Among around 130,000 clones, around nine tenths were seen once, and the ten largest hold under 0.2%. This specimen comes from a study of graft-versus-host responses after intestinal transplantation. The source was unstimulated CD4+ T cells sorted from spleen or lymph node cells, collected before intestinal transplant. The sequence derives from a human donor who received an intestinal transplant. This chain links TRBV6-1 with TRBJ1-2; 7 positions agree with TRBD1. The CDR3 DNA follows: TGTGCCAGCAGCCCGGGACAGCTATATGGCTACACCTTC. Amino acid sequence: CASSPGQLYGYTF.